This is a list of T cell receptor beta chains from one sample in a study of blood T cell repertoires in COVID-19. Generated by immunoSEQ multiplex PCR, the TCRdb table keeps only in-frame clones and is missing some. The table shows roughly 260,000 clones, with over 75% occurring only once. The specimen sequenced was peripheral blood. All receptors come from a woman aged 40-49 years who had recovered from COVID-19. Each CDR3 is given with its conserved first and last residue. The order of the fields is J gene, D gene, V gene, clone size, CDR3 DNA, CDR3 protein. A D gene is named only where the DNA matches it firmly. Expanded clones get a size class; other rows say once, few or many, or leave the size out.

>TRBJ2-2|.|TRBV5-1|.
TGCGCCAGCAGCTTGGGAGGAGGGGCGGCCGGGGAGCTGTTTTTT
CASSLGGGAAGELFF
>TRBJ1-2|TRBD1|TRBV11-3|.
TGTGCCAGCAGCCCGCGACAGGGTCTCTATGGCTACACCTTC
CASSPRQGLYGYTF
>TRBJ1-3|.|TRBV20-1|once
TGCAGTGCTAGTCGGCGGGGAAACACCATATATTTT
CSASRRGNTIYF
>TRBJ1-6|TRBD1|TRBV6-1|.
TGTGCCAGCAGTGAAGGGACAGGGTTCAGGAGTTCACCCCTCCACTTT
CASSEGTGFRSSPLHF
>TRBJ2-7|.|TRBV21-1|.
TGTGCCAGCAGCAAAGCTCCGGGACACGTAAGCTCCTACGAGCAGTACTTC
CASSKAPGHVSSYEQYF
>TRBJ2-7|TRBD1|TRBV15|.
TGTGCCACCACCACAGGGGAACATACCTACGAGCAGTACTTC
CATTTGEHTYEQYF
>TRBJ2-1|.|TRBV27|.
TGTGCCAGCAGTTTATCGATAGGGGAGGAGTTCTTC
CASSLSIGEEFF
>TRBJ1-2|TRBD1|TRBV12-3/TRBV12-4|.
TGTGCCAGTTCTCTGGACAGGTTCTATGGCTACACCTTC
CASSLDRFYGYTF
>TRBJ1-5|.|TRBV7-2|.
TGTGCCAGCAGCTTAGCTGGGGGCAGCAATCAGCCCCAGCATTTT
CASSLAGGSNQPQHF
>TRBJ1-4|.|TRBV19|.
TGTGCCAGTAGTATTGGCAATAATGAAAAACTGTTTTTT
CASSIGNNEKLFF